The 18 T cell receptor beta chains below all came from one sample that was sequenced in a study of blood T cell repertoires in COVID-19. Repertoires were generated with immunoSEQ multiplex PCR, while TCRdb's copy carries only in-frame clones and drops some. The sample contains about 120,000 clones, under 90% of which appear only once. The sample taken for sequencing was peripheral blood. Source of these receptors: a woman aged 70-85 years with acute or convalescent COVID-19.

This clone was seen once. The chain employs TRBV7-3 and TRBJ1-1, with D possibly being TRBD1 (6 bases). CDR1 is SGHTA and CDR2 is FQGTGA in the germline V gene. V lost 6 bases to trimming and J lost 1 base, with 9 bases between them. The CDR3 has 13 amino acids. CDR3 sequence: CASRVDRNTEAFF. The DNA of the CDR3 is TGTGCCAGCAGGGTGGACAGGAACACTGAAGCTTTCTTT.

The chain combines TRBV5-1 with TRBJ1-6; tentatively, D is TRBD1 (6 bases). V lost 2 bases to trimming and J lost 4 bases, with 10 bases between them. The CDR3 is 15 residues long. Germline V gene sequence: CDR1 SGHRS, CDR2 YFSETQ. The CDR3 region has the DNA TGCGCCAGCAGCTTACAGGGCGGGTATAATTCACCCCTCCACTTT. This translates into CASSLQGGYNSPLHF.

The genes are TRBV7-9 and TRBJ2-1; D perhaps matches TRBD2 (6 bases). V lost 4 bases and J 2 bases, leaving 18 bases between the germline ends. CDR1 and CDR2 from the germline V gene are SEHNR and FQNEAQ (reference sequence). The CDR3 length is 17 residues. The DNA for the CDR3 is TGTGCCAGCAGCTACCCCCTCGGCGGGGAAACCTACAATGAGCAGTTCTTC. Residues: CASSYPLGGETYNEQFF.

The chain uses TRBV18 and TRBJ1-6; TRBD1 might be the D (5 bases). With 1 base removed from V and 7 bases from J, the gap between germline ends came to 14 bases. CDR1 and CDR2 from the germline V gene are KGHSH and LQKENI. This CDR3 is 16 amino acids long. The DNA for the CDR3 is TGTGCCAGCTCACCACAGCCCAGGGCGACCAATTCACCCCTCCACTTT. Amino acid sequence: CASSPQPRATNSPLHF.

This chain links TRBV13 with TRBJ2-3; TRBD2 agrees at 12 bases. The CDR3 has 18 amino acids. Germline V gene sequence: CDR1 PRHDT, CDR2 FYEKMQ (reference sequence). The V segment lost 0 bases and the J segment 10 bases; nucleotides outside the gene matches: 14. CDR3 loop: CASSLGQASGGAIFSQYF. CDR3 nucleotide sequence: TGTGCCAGCAGCTTAGGCCAGGCTAGCGGGGGGGCCATTTTCTCGCAGTATTTT.

The chain has TRBV24-1 and TRBJ2-4, with 7 bases that match TRBD2. CDR1 is KGHDR, CDR2 SFDVKD, per germline. With V trimmed by 7 bases and J by 0 bases, 2 bases remained unmatched. The CDR3 totals 14 residues. The CDR3 is CATRGRVAKNIQYF. Written as DNA, the CDR3 is TGTGCCACCAGGGGGAGGGTAGCCAAAAACATTCAGTACTTC.

This chain joins TRBV11-3 and TRBJ2-7; D uncertain. The V end was cut by 2 bases, the J end by 2 bases, with 16 bases between. The CDR3 covers 16 residues. Germline V gene data show CDR1 as SGHNT and CDR2 as YENEEA. The DNA for the CDR3 is TGTGCCAGCAGCTTACAATTTGAGGCGGCCCCCTACGAGCAGTACTTC. Protein: CASSLQFEAAPYEQYF.

The CDR3 region is CASSSRQSHRAFF. CDR3 DNA sequence: TGTGCCAGCAGCTCAAGACAATCCCACCGAGCTTTCTTT. This chain links TRBV6-5 with TRBJ1-1; D not resolved. Germline loops: CDR1 MNHEY, CDR2 SVGAGI. This CDR3 is 13 amino acids long. V lost 6 bases, J lost 10 bases, and 18 bases lay in between.

This chain connects TRBV5-1 to TRBJ1-3, with D perhaps matching TRBD1 (6 bases). V lost 7 bases, J lost 3 bases, and 32 bases lay in between. The germline V gene encodes CDR1 SGHRS and CDR2 YFSETQ. This CDR3 spans 20 amino acids. The CDR3 sequence: CASPGGGRGYGVFVGNTIYF. In DNA, the CDR3 is TGCGCCAGCCCCGGCGGTGGCAGGGGATATGGGGTTTTCGTTGGAAACACCATATATTTT.

The chain employs TRBV30 and TRBJ1-6; D not certain. Trimming removed 0 bases at V and 7 bases at J, with 10 bases between. Germline CDR1 and CDR2: GTSNPN and SVGIG (reference sequence). The CDR3 sequence is 14 residues long. The CDR3 DNA sequence: TGTGCCTGGAGTGTACACAGTGGGAATTCACCCCTCCACTTT. Protein product: CAWSVHSGNSPLHF.

CDR3 coding DNA: TGTGCCATCAGTACCGGGTCCAGTGTGGAGACCCAGTACTTC. Protein sequence: CAISTGSSVETQYF. The chain is built from TRBV10-3 and TRBJ2-5; no clear D gene. The CDR3 has 14 amino acids. Trimming cost V 5 bases and J 5 bases, with 15 bases left between them. CDR1 and CDR2 (germline): ENHRY, SYGVKD.

The chain recombines TRBV29-1 with TRBJ1-2, with TRBD1 matching 9 bases. J gave up 8 bases and V 6 bases, and 13 bases lay outside the gene matches. CDR1 is SQVTM, CDR2 ANQGSEA, per germline. The length of the CDR3 is 14 residues. CDR3: CSVGHPRDRAGYTF. The DNA of the CDR3 is TGCAGCGTCGGCCACCCTCGGGACAGGGCGGGCTACACCTTC. The full variable domain, its missing parts supplied by reference TRBV29-1 and TRBJ1-2, is SAVISQKPSRDICQRGTSLTIQCQVDSQVTMMFWYRQQPGQSLTLIATANQGSEATYESGFVIDKFPISRPNLTFSTLTVSNMSPEDSSIYLCSVGHPRDRAGYTFGSGTRLTVV.

This clone was counted once. V is TRBV11-3 and J is TRBJ2-7, with D possibly matching TRBD2 (5 bases). The germline V and J ends were trimmed by 4 bases and 5 bases, with 12 bases remaining between them. Per the germline V gene, CDR1 is SGHNT and CDR2 is YENEEA. This CDR3 region has 13 residues. The CDR3 loop is CASSSGSRDEQYF. CDR3 nucleotides: TGTGCCAGCAGCTCGGGGTCTCGCGACGAGCAGTACTTC.

This chain uses TRBV29-1 with TRBJ2-1, with 9 bases fitting TRBD1. Trimming cost V 6 bases and J 4 bases; bases outside gene matches: 7. The V gene's germline CDR1 is SQVTM and CDR2 ANQGSEA. This CDR3 is 14 amino acids long. DNA for the CDR3: TGCAGCGTCTATGCGGGACAGGGTTACAATGAGCAGTTCTTC. The encoded protein is CSVYAGQGYNEQFF.

The rearrangement links TRBV19 to TRBJ2-5; D unresolved. The germline V gene encodes CDR1 LNHDA and CDR2 SQIVND (reference sequence). CDR3 length: 13 residues. Deletions cut 3 bases from V and 2 bases from J, with 7 bases between. For the CDR3, the DNA is TGTGCCAGTAGTATGAATCAGCAAGAGACCCAGTACTTC. Amino acid sequence: CASSMNQQETQYF. Based on the CDR3 plus reference TRBV19 and TRBJ2-5, the full variable domain is DGGITQSPKYLFRKEGQNVTLSCEQNLNHDAMYWYRQDPGQGLRLIYYSQIVNDFQKGDIAEGYSVSREKKESFPLTVTSAQKNPTAFYLCASSMNQQETQYFGPGTRLLVL.

This chain links TRBV18 with TRBJ1-1; D might be TRBD1 (5 bases). The CDR3 covers 13 residues. CDR1 is KGHSH and CDR2 is LQKENI in the germline V gene. With 3 bases removed from V and 5 bases from J, the gap between germline ends came to 10 bases. The CDR3 region has the DNA TGTGCCAGCTCACCGTCACAGGAGACTGAAGCTTTCTTT. Protein: CASSPSQETEAFF.

This clone appeared a few times. Other DNA sequences in this specimen translate into the identical CDR3. The chain uses TRBV19 and TRBJ1-5; D uncertain. Germline-derived CDR1 and CDR2 are LNHDA and SQIVND (reference sequence). Trimming took off 1 base at V and 4 bases at J, with 5 bases between the two ends. This CDR3 has 13 residues. The CDR3, as DNA: TGTGCCAGTAGTATAGCAGGAAATCAGCCCCAGCATTTT. This translates into CASSIAGNQPQHF.

The chain uses TRBV5-1 and TRBJ2-2, with D possibly being TRBD2 (5 bases). Trimming took 9 bases from V and 2 from J, leaving 14 bases between them. CDR3 length: 14 residues. The germline V gene has CDR1 SGHRS and CDR2 YFSETQ. The CDR3 loop reads CATAVGRNTGELFF. The CDR3 DNA follows: TGCGCCACAGCCGTGGGGAGAAACACCGGGGAGCTGTTTTTT.